This T cell receptor (beta chain) was identified during a study of cytomegalovirus exposure and HLA in healthy donors. In this sample, this clone turned up a few times. The study ran its PCR with 60 Vbeta and 13 Jbeta primers. Clones were read by immunoSEQ multiplex PCR, and TCRdb kept only the in-frame ones, dropping some. The repertoire consists of about 130,000 clones, with 70% to 85% occurring once and the leading ten covering 2% to 3%. V was clipped by 5 bases and J by 3 bases; unmatched bases: 3. CDR3 length: 15 residues. CDR1 and CDR2 from the germline V gene are SGHVS and FNYEAQ. This chain links TRBV7-6 with TRBJ2-1, with 11 nucleotides matching TRBD1. The sequencing input was PBMCs. The receptor comes from a woman aged 60-70 years in good health and CMV-seropositive. The CDR3 bases are TGTGCCAGCAGCCCGGGACAGGGGGTCTACAATGAGCAGTTCTTC. Protein sequence: CASSPGQGVYNEQFF. Drawing the rest from reference TRBV7-6 and TRBJ2-1, the complete variable domain is GAGVSQSPRYKVTKRGQDVALRCDPISGHVSLYWYRQALGQGPEFLTYFNYEAQQDKSGLPNDRFSAERPEGSISTLTIQRTEQRDSAMYRCASSPGQGVYNEQFFGPGTRLTVL.